The 15 T cell receptor beta chains given below trace back to one sample, sequenced in a study of monozygotic twins with inflammatory bowel disease (dated by TCRdb to the late 2010s). The library was built by means of 5' RACE. Sequenced using an Illumina HiSeq 2500. Each CDR3 protein sequence appears as one entry after TCRdb reprocessed the reads, and no DNA is included. This sample's listing comprises hundreds of thousands of distinct CDR3 sequences. The ten largest clones add up to 2% to 2.5% of the sample. What was sequenced was blood. These receptors all come from a human donor with ulcerative colitis or Crohn's disease, or a healthy co-twin of an affected twin (not recorded which).

This sequence joins TRBV5-1 and TRBJ2-1; TCRdb reports TRBD1, a call that lacks DNA to check it against. The CDR3 runs 16 residues. Germline V gene data show CDR1 as SGHRS and CDR2 as YFSETQ. This chain's CDR3 is CASSLVPDGPYNEQFF. The complete variable domain, with remaining parts taken from reference TRBV5-1 and TRBJ2-1, reads KAGVTQTPRYLIKTRGQQVTLSCSPISGHRSVSWYQQTPGQGLQFLFEYFSETQRNKGNFPGRFSGRQFSNSRSEMNVSTLELGDSALYLCASSLVPDGPYNEQFFGPGTRLTVL.

This rearrangement joins TRBV20-1 to TRBJ2-6. Germline CDR1 is DFQATT and CDR2 is SNEGSKA (reference sequence). The CDR3 has 14 residues. The CDR3 sequence: CSANADSGANVLTF.

The chain uses TRBV4-1 and TRBJ1-2. Germline CDR1 and CDR2: MGHRA and YSYEKL. CDR3 length: 13 residues. The CDR3 loop reads CASSQDEGYGYTF.

The chain carries TRBV5-1 and TRBJ2-3; TCRdb lists TRBD1, though no DNA is available to test this call. Germline V gene lookup returns CDR1 SGHRS and CDR2 YFSETQ. The CDR3 contains 15 residues. CDR3 in amino acids: CASSLDRGGPDTQYF.

The chain couples TRBV18 to TRBJ2-7; there is no DNA to check the TCRdb D call of TRBD1. CDR1 is KGHSH and CDR2 is LQKENI in the germline V gene. This CDR3 is built from 15 residues. CDR3 sequence: CASSQRDSRGYEQYF.

The chain links TRBV7-2 to TRBJ2-7; the TRBD1 assignment by TCRdb is unverifiable without DNA. The CDR3 spans 13 residues. Germline V gene lookup returns CDR1 SGHTA and CDR2 FQGNSA. CDR3 sequence: CASSRDPSYEQYF.

The chain combines TRBV15 with TRBJ1-2; TCRdb calls TRBD1, which cannot be checked without DNA. This CDR3 has 15 residues. Germline CDR1 LNHNV, CDR2 YYDKDF (reference sequence). The CDR3 protein is CATRSQDRGSSGYTF.

The gene calls are TRBV20-1 and TRBJ2-7; the TCRdb D gene call, TRBD1, has no DNA to confirm it. This CDR3 has 17 amino acids. Germline V CDR1 and CDR2: DFQATT, SNEGSKA (reference sequence). The CDR3: CSARDQDLGTGGYEQYF.

This chain uses TRBV30 with TRBJ2-1. Germline values: CDR1 GTSNPN, CDR2 SVGIG (reference sequence). The CDR3 runs to 13 residues. CDR3 in amino acids: CAWSFLEYNEQFF.

The V gene is TRBV19, the J gene TRBJ2-1; TCRdb's assignment of TRBD2 cannot be checked, as there is no DNA. The CDR3 runs 16 residues. The germline V gene has CDR1 LNHDA and CDR2 SQIVND (reference sequence). CDR3: CASSISTSGGYNEQFF. The complete variable domain, with remaining parts taken from reference TRBV19 and TRBJ2-1, reads DGGITQSPKYLFRKEGQNVTLSCEQNLNHDAMYWYRQDPGQGLRLIYYSQIVNDFQKGDIAEGYSVSREKKESFPLTVTSAQKNPTAFYLCASSISTSGGYNEQFFGPGTRLTVL.

J is TRBJ1-2 and V is TRBV4-2. This CDR3 has 16 amino acids. Per the germline V gene, CDR1 is LGHNA and CDR2 is YNFKEQ. The CDR3 sequence: CASSQDGLGDNYGYTF.

The chain uses TRBV9 and TRBJ2-7; with no DNA, the TCRdb D assignment of TRBD1 cannot be verified. The germline gives CDR1 SGDLS, CDR2 YYNGEE. This CDR3 is built from 13 residues. CDR3 amino acids: CASSDGTVYEQYF. The complete variable domain, with remaining parts taken from reference TRBV9 and TRBJ2-7, reads DSGVTQTPKHLITATGQRVTLRCSPRSGDLSVYWYQQSLDQGLQFLIQYYNGEERAKGNILERFSAQQFPDLHSELNLSSLELGDSALYFCASSDGTVYEQYFGPGTRLTVT.

V is TRBV7-2 and J is TRBJ2-5; there is no DNA to check the TCRdb D call of TRBD2. This CDR3 is 13 amino acids long. Germline lookup yields CDR1 SGHTA and CDR2 FQGNSA. CDR3 sequence: CASSGGTSETQYF.

V usage is TRBV20-1 and J usage is TRBJ2-5; TCRdb returns TRBD1, unconfirmable since there is no DNA. The length of the CDR3 is 16 residues. Germline V CDR1 and CDR2: DFQATT, SNEGSKA (reference sequence). CDR3 amino acids: CSAEEGGWWGQETQYF.

The rearrangement uses TRBV6-1 and TRBJ1-5. The germline CDR1 and CDR2 sequences are MNHNS and SASEGT. The CDR3 has 15 residues. CDR3 region: CASTAGGTFNQPQHF.